The clone carrying this TCR beta chain was seen a single time. The source of the sample is a study of OX40 agonist ivuxolimab in advanced cancers. This table comes from immunoSEQ multiplex PCR, and its TCRdb copy is limited to in-frame clones, with some not included. The sample lists tens of thousands of clones, approximately 84% occurring once. This TCR derives from an adult with an advanced solid tumor such as melanoma, head and neck, liver or kidney cancer. The material was CD4+ or CD8+ T cells sorted from blood, obtained in a trial of the OX40 agonist ivuxolimab.

For the CDR3, the DNA is TGTGCCAGCTCACCTTTCGGGGAACGGGGCGAGCAGTACTTC. Amino acid sequence: CASSPFGERGEQYF. The chain has TRBV18 and TRBJ2-7; D might be TRBD2 (5 bases). The CDR3 loop spans 14 amino acids. V was cut by 3 bases and J by 6 bases, with 15 bases left in between. Germline CDR1 reads KGHSH; CDR2 reads LQKENI.